Listed below are T cell receptor beta chains from one sample, sequenced in a study of T cells in localized non-small cell lung cancer. Here immunoSEQ multiplex PCR was the method, and the copy in TCRdb shows in-frame clones only, minus some. In the table there are tens of thousands of clones, about four fifths of which are singletons. The sequencing used peripheral blood, collected before any cancer treatment. These receptors were collected from an older female donor with stage I lung adenocarcinoma. CDR3s include the opening cysteine and the closing phenylalanine or tryptophan. D genes are given only for firm matches. Rows give clone size only sometimes, using once, few, many, or a class for an expanded clone.

TRBD2,.,TRBJ2-6,TRBV19,18,TGTGCCAGTAGTAACTCCGGGACTACCATCTCTGGGGCCAACGTCCTGACTTTC,CASSNSGTTISGANVLTF
.,once,TRBJ1-5,TRBV6-5,15,TGTGCCAGCAGTTATGACGGGTTCGGGGATCAGCCCCAGCATTTT,CASSYDGFGDQPQHF
.,.,TRBJ1-5,TRBV5-1,14,TGCGCCAGGGAAAGAGGGGGTCTTAATCAGCCCCAGCATTTT,CARERGGLNQPQHF
.,.,TRBJ1-3,TRBV11-2,17,TGTGCCAGCAGGAGGGGAGGCCTCCCGACGGGAGGAAACACCATATATTTT,CASRRGGLPTGGNTIYF
TRBD2,.,TRBJ2-7,TRBV5-1,15,TGCGCCAGCAGCTTGACTAGCGACTTCCGTTACGAGCAGTACTTC,CASSLTSDFRYEQYF
.,.,TRBJ2-5,TRBV6-1,13,TGTGCCAGCAGTGAGGACGGGTTGGGGACCCAGTACTTC,CASSEDGLGTQYF
.,.,TRBJ1-1,TRBV11-2,15,TGTGCCAGCAGCCCCGGTGACAGAGGAACCGCTGAAGCTTTCTTT,CASSPGDRGTAEAFF
.,once,TRBJ2-3,TRBV7-8,16,TGTGCCAGCAGCTTAGTCGTGGGGGGTGGGGCAGATACGCAGTATTTT,CASSLVVGGGADTQYF
TRBD1,.,TRBJ2-5,TRBV10-3,17,TGTGCCATCAGCGAGACGAGGGACAGGGGGCAGGGAGAGACCCAGTACTTC,CAISETRDRGQGETQYF
.,.,TRBJ2-7,TRBV27,14,TGTGCCAGCAGAGTAGGGAAGCTATCCTACGAGCAGTACTTC,CASRVGKLSYEQYF
.,.,TRBJ1-1,TRBV5-5,18,TGTGCCAGCAGCTTGGGGGCGGCGTTTGTGACCCGGACCCCTGAAGCTTTCTTT,CASSLGAAFVTRTPEAFF
.,few,TRBJ1-5,TRBV5-1,15,TGCGCCAGCAGCTTGGAGGCGGGCAACAATCAGCCCCAGCATTTT,CASSLEAGNNQPQHF
.,.,TRBJ2-1,TRBV7-9,17,TGTGCCAGCAGCTCTGCTTCAGCCAGCTCCTGGGGGGATGAGCAGTTCTTC,CASSSASASSWGDEQFF
.,.,TRBJ1-5,TRBV2,14,TGTGCCAGCAGTGGGGGAGGGAGGAATCAGCCCCAGCATTTT,CASSGGGRNQPQHF
.,.,TRBJ2-2,TRBV27,14,TGTGCCAGCAGTTTATCTTCGAACACCGGGGAGCTGTTTTTT,CASSLSSNTGELFF
.,.,TRBJ1-1,TRBV29-1,13,TGCAGCGTTCATGACGGAATGAACACTGAAGCTTTCTTT,CSVHDGMNTEAFF
TRBD1,.,TRBJ1-2,TRBV6-1,13,TGTGCCAGCAGTGAATCAGGGGGGTATGGCTACACCTTC,CASSESGGYGYTF
TRBD1,.,TRBJ1-5,TRBV6-1,17,TGTGCCAGCAGTGAGGAGACAGGGGTGCTCGGCAATCAGCCCCAGCATTTT,CASSEETGVLGNQPQHF
TRBD2,few,TRBJ2-1,TRBV30,16,TGTGCCTGGGTGGGGACTAGCGGGAGGGACTACAATGAGCAGTTCTTC,CAWVGTSGRDYNEQFF
.,.,TRBJ1-1,TRBV29-1,12,TGCAGCGGCACAGGGTTGCACACTGAAGCTTTCTTT,CSGTGLHTEAFF
.,.,TRBJ1-1,TRBV6-1,13,TGTGCCAGCAGTGCCCATCCCTCGTTGGGGGCTTTCTTT,CASSAHPSLGAFF
TRBD1,few,TRBJ2-3,TRBV10-3,12,TGTGCCACTGGACAGGGTTTAGATACGCAGTATTTT,CATGQGLDTQYF
.,.,TRBJ2-3,TRBV2,14,TGTGCCAGCGGGGAGACGACCCGTTCGGATACGCAGTATTTT,CASGETTRSDTQYF
TRBD1,.,TRBJ2-3,TRBV13,14,TGTGCCAGCGGGTCAAACAGGGGTGGCGATACGCAGTATTTT,CASGSNRGGDTQYF
TRBD2,.,TRBJ2-7,TRBV5-4,15,TGTGCCAGCAGCAGGACTAGCGGGCCCACCTACGAGCAGTACTTC,CASSRTSGPTYEQYF
.,.,TRBJ1-1,TRBV5-1,14,TGCGCCAGCAGTATACAACTTAGGGACACTGAAGCTTTCTTT,CASSIQLRDTEAFF
.,.,TRBJ1-4,TRBV28,14,TGTGCCAGCAGCCCCGGACCCGGAAGCGAAAAACTGTTTTTT,CASSPGPGSEKLFF
TRBD1,.,TRBJ2-5,TRBV7-3,17,TGTGCCAGCAGCTTAAAGGGGCGGGGACAGGGGGCAAGAGTCCAGTACTTC,CASSLKGRGQGARVQYF
.,.,TRBJ1-2,TRBV6-1,16,TGTGCCAGCAGTGATCTAGTCGCACGGACTAACTATGGCTACACCTTC,CASSDLVARTNYGYTF
.,.,TRBJ2-7,TRBV10-3,14,TGTGCCATCAGTGACGGGTCCTCGGGGATGGAGCAGTACTTC,CAISDGSSGMEQYF
.,.,TRBJ2-7,TRBV6-6,15,TGTGCCAGCACCCCCCGGGGAGACTTTTCCTACGAGCAGTACTTC,CASTPRGDFSYEQYF
TRBD1,.,TRBJ1-5,TRBV28,16,TGTGCCAGCAAAACTTGGGGACAGACGAGCAATCAGCCCCAGCATTTT,CASKTWGQTSNQPQHF
TRBD1,.,TRBJ2-1,TRBV29-1,13,TGCAGCGCCCGACAGGGGGCCTACAATGAGCAGTTCTTC,CSARQGAYNEQFF
.,.,TRBJ1-1,TRBV28,17,TGTGCCAGCAGTTGGTTGGCTACCCAGGTTATGAACACTGAAGCTTTCTTT,CASSWLATQVMNTEAFF
TRBD2,.,TRBJ2-7,TRBV10-3,13,TGTGCCATCAGTGTCCTACTAGCGAACGAGCAGTACTTC,CAISVLLANEQYF
.,.,TRBJ1-1,TRBV5-4,14,TGTGCCAGCAGCTTGGGCTTAGTGAACACTGAAGCTTTCTTT,CASSLGLVNTEAFF
.,.,TRBJ1-1,TRBV7-9,14,TGTGCCAGCATCTCTCCGCAACGGAACACTGAAGCTTTCTTT,CASISPQRNTEAFF
.,.,TRBJ1-2,TRBV6-5,14,TGTGCCAGCAGTCCCGGCGGCCAGAGGAATGGCTACACCTTC,CASSPGGQRNGYTF
TRBD1,few,TRBJ1-2,TRBV19,14,TGTGCCAGTCGATACCGGGACAGGGGTGATGGCTACACCTTC,CASRYRDRGDGYTF
TRBD2,.,TRBJ2-5,TRBV15,18,TGTGCCACCAGCGGGAGACTAGCGGGGGTGGGGTACCAAGAGACCCAGTACTTC,CATSGRLAGVGYQETQYF
.,.,TRBJ2-1,TRBV7-3,16,TGTGCCAGCAGCCCGCAGGGCCCTAGCTCCTACAATGAGCAGTTCTTC,CASSPQGPSSYNEQFF
.,.,TRBJ1-1,TRBV14,12,TGTGCCAGCAGCCAAGTAGGGAGCGGAGCTTTCTTT,CASSQVGSGAFF
TRBD2,.,TRBJ2-1,TRBV7-3,15,TGTGCCAGCAGCTTAAGACTAGCGAACTACAATGAGCAGTTCTTC,CASSLRLANYNEQFF
.,.,TRBJ1-2,TRBV20-1,11,TGCAGTGCTCAGGACAGCTATGGCTACACCTTC,CSAQDSYGYTF
TRBD2,.,TRBJ2-1,TRBV7-3,15,TGTGCCAGCACCCAGGTGGGAGGGCCCTACAATGAGCAGTTCTTC,CASTQVGGPYNEQFF
TRBD1,once,TRBJ2-1,TRBV7-9,15,TGTGCCAGCAGCTTAGCGAAGGGACAGGTGAAGAGGCAGTTCTTC,CASSLAKGQVKRQFF
.,once,TRBJ1-3,TRBV20-1,11,.,CSAPCVAGGNF
.,.,TRBJ1-2,TRBV6-6,16,TGTGCCAGCAGCCCCCGGGCGGGCCCTGAGAACTATGGCTACACCTTC,CASSPRAGPENYGYTF
.,.,TRBJ2-3,TRBV11-2,18,TGTGCCAGCAGCCCGATAGTCTTCGTGGGTGGAAGCACAGATACGCAGTATTTT,CASSPIVFVGGSTDTQYF
.,.,TRBJ2-2,TRBV15,13,TGTGCCACCAGCAGAGATCTACAAGGGGAGCTGTTTTTT,CATSRDLQGELFF
.,.,TRBJ1-3,TRBV11-2,15,TGTGCCAGCAGCTTAGAAAGGTACTCTGGAAACACCATATATTTT,CASSLERYSGNTIYF
TRBD2,.,TRBJ2-5,TRBV27,16,TGTGCCAGCAAATCGGGACTAGCGGGAGGGCCTGAGACCCAGTACTTC,CASKSGLAGGPETQYF
.,.,TRBJ2-1,TRBV5-1,16,TGCGCCAGCAGCCCGGACCCGGGGTCAACCTACAATGAGCAGTTCTTC,CASSPDPGSTYNEQFF